These 21 T cell receptor beta chains share one sample of origin, sequenced in a study of blood T cell repertoires in COVID-19. This table comes from immunoSEQ multiplex PCR, and its TCRdb copy is limited to in-frame clones, with some not included. Of some 150,000 clones detected, about 73% appear once; the ten largest clones hold around 1.5%. The sequenced sample was peripheral blood. These receptors all come from a man older than 75 with acute or convalescent COVID-19.

This clone appeared a few times. The gene calls are TRBV5-1 and TRBJ1-2; TRBD1 aligns across 8 bases. This CDR3 contains 14 residues. Trimming cost V 6 bases and J 8 bases; bases outside gene matches: 12. From germline, CDR1 is SGHRS and CDR2 YFSETQ. The CDR3 here is CASTLDREGGGYTF. CDR3 coding DNA: TGCGCCAGCACCCTGGACAGGGAGGGAGGAGGCTACACCTTC. The variable domain in full, with the rest retrieved from reference TRBV5-1 and TRBJ1-2, is KAGVTQTPRYLIKTRGQQVTLSCSPISGHRSVSWYQQTPGQGLQFLFEYFSETQRNKGNFPGRFSGRQFSNSRSEMNVSTLELGDSALYLCASTLDREGGGYTFGSGTRLTVV.

The chain carries TRBV7-9 and TRBJ1-2; 9 bases align to TRBD1. The CDR3 contains 16 residues. V dropped 6 bases and J dropped 2; count of bases not matched to a gene: 10. Germline assignment: CDR1 SEHNR and CDR2 FQNEAQ (reference sequence). The CDR3 spells CASRFLGTGWNYGYTF. The CDR3, as DNA: TGTGCCAGCAGGTTCCTGGGGACAGGGTGGAACTATGGCTACACCTTC.

This chain's CDR3 is CATSPGGQGAYNEQFF. In DNA, the CDR3 is TGTGCCACCAGTCCGGGGGGACAGGGGGCCTACAATGAGCAGTTCTTC. This chain links TRBV24-1 with TRBJ2-1; 11 bases are shared with TRBD1. CDR3 length: 16 amino acids. Germline trimming cut 6 bases from V and 2 bases from J; bases unmatched to any gene: 5. The germline V gene encodes CDR1 KGHDR and CDR2 SFDVKD.

The genes are TRBV6-5 and TRBJ1-2, with TRBD1 matching over 7 bases. V shed 2 bases and J 4 bases; nucleotides not matched to a gene: 7. Germline V gene sequence: CDR1 MNHEY, CDR2 SVGAGI. This CDR3 contains 15 residues. DNA of the CDR3: TGTGCCAGCAGTTACGCAAGGGGGCGAGGCTATGGCTACACCTTC. It translates to CASSYARGRGYGYTF.

The chain has TRBV5-4 and TRBJ1-6, with a weak D call TRBD1 (5 bases). The V gene's germline CDR1 is SGHNT and CDR2 YYREEE (reference sequence). Deletions cut 0 bases from V and 14 bases from J, with 9 bases between. CDR3 length: 12 residues. The CDR3 DNA reads TGTGCCAGCAGCTTGGTTGACAGATCCCTCCACTTT. The encoded protein is CASSLVDRSLHF.

The chain combines TRBV2 with TRBJ2-6, with D uncertain. With 7 bases removed from V and 0 bases from J, the gap between germline ends came to 13 bases. CDR1 is SNHLY and CDR2 is FYNNEI in the germline V gene. CDR3 size: 16 residues. This CDR3 reads CASTAGASSGANVLTF. The CDR3 DNA reads TGTGCCAGCACCGCCGGAGCGAGCTCTGGGGCCAACGTCCTGACTTTC.

This clone appeared once. CDR3 loop: CASSSGRDGYTF. CDR3 coding DNA: TGTGCCAGCAGCTCGGGTAGAGATGGCTACACCTTC. This chain connects TRBV28 to TRBJ1-2; D remains unclear. The ends were cut back, 6 bases at V and 6 bases at J, with 11 bases in the middle. The V gene's germline CDR1 is MDHEN and CDR2 SYDVKM. The CDR3 is made up of 12 amino acids.

This clone was seen a handful of times. The rearrangement uses TRBV27 and TRBJ1-2; TRBD1 matches 7 bases. Germline trimming cut 4 bases from V and 3 bases from J; bases unmatched to any gene: 2. CDR3 size: 13 residues. Germline assignment: CDR1 MNHEY and CDR2 SMNVEV (reference sequence). The CDR3 loop is CASSSQGDYGYTF. The CDR3 DNA is TGTGCCAGCAGTTCTCAGGGGGACTATGGCTACACCTTC.

Notes on this clone: Its ends do not fully match the called genes, so a read error is possible. This rearrangement joins TRBV5-4 to TRBJ2-1; TRBD1 might be the D (6 bases). The CDR3 has 15 amino acids. Germline CDR1 and CDR2: SGHNT and YYREEE (reference sequence). CDR3 sequence reads: CASTLTGRSYNEQFF. The DNA for the CDR3 is TGTGCCAGCACCTTGACAGGTCGTTCCTACAATGAGCAGTTCTTC. Full variable domain (remainder filled in from reference TRBV5-4 and TRBJ2-1): ETGVTQSPTHLIKTRGQQVTLRCSSQSGHNTVSWYQQALGQGPQFIFQYYREEENGRGNFPPRFSGLQFPNYSSELNVNALELDDSALYLCASTLTGRSYNEQFFGPGTRLTVL.

V usage is TRBV5-1 and J usage is TRBJ1-1; D remains ambiguous. V was pared by 0 bases and J by 0 bases, with 6 bases between. In germline, CDR1 is SGHRS, CDR2 YFSETQ. The CDR3 covers 14 residues. The CDR3 bases are TGCGCCAGCAGCTTGGACCAGATGAACACTGAAGCTTTCTTT. Translated, it gives CASSLDQMNTEAFF. The variable domain in full, completed from reference TRBV5-1 and TRBJ1-1, reads KAGVTQTPRYLIKTRGQQVTLSCSPISGHRSVSWYQQTPGQGLQFLFEYFSETQRNKGNFPGRFSGRQFSNSRSEMNVSTLELGDSALYLCASSLDQMNTEAFFGQGTRLTVV.

V and J are TRBV29-1 and TRBJ1-1; 9 nucleotides line up with TRBD1. CDR1 is SQVTM and CDR2 is ANQGSEA in the germline V gene. This CDR3 has 12 amino acids. After removal of 6 bases from V and 3 bases from J, the junction contained 2 bases not matched to a gene. The DNA for the CDR3 is TGCAGCGTAGACAGGGGGGACACTGAAGCTTTCTTT. Protein product: CSVDRGDTEAFF.

V gene TRBV7-9 combines with J gene TRBJ2-7, with D possibly being TRBD1 (6 bases). Trimming removed 3 bases from V and 2 bases from J, with 11 bases in between. CDR1 and CDR2 (germline): SEHNR, FQNEAQ (reference sequence). The CDR3 is 14 amino acids. CDR3 DNA sequence: TGTGCCAGCAGCTTGTCCGGGACACCCTACGAGCAGTACTTC. This gives the protein CASSLSGTPYEQYF. Together with reference TRBV7-9 and TRBJ2-7, the CDR3 gives the full variable domain: DTGVSQNPRHKITKRGQNVTFRCDPISEHNRLYWYRQTLGQGPEFLTYFQNEAQLEKSRLLSDRFSAERPKGSFSTLEIQRTEQGDSAMYLCASSLSGTPYEQYFGPGTRLTVT.

The gene calls are TRBV5-6 and TRBJ1-2; tentatively, D is TRBD1 (5 bases). CDR3 size: 17 residues. Germline loops: CDR1 SGHDT, CDR2 YYEEEE. Trimming cost V 3 bases and J 0 bases, with 18 bases left between them. The CDR3 sequence is CASSSERRDGANYGYTF. In DNA form, the CDR3 reads TGTGCCAGCAGCTCAGAGAGGCGGGACGGAGCTAACTATGGCTACACCTTC. Variable domain in full (rest from reference TRBV5-6 and TRBJ1-2): DAGVTQSPTHLIKTRGQQVTLRCSPKSGHDTVSWYQQALGQGPQFIFQYYEEEERQRGNFPDRFSGHQFPNYSSELNVNALLLGDSALYLCASSSERRDGANYGYTFGSGTRLTVV.

This chain connects TRBV7-9 to TRBJ1-2, with D perhaps TRBD1 (5 bases). The ends were cut back, 1 base at V and 3 bases at J, with 9 bases in the middle. Germline V gene sequence: CDR1 SEHNR, CDR2 FQNEAQ (reference sequence). There are 14 residues in the CDR3. CDR3 protein: CASSLDGGYYGYTF. The DNA for the CDR3 is TGTGCCAGCAGCTTAGATGGGGGGTACTATGGCTACACCTTC.

The genes are TRBV5-6 and TRBJ2-1, with a tentative D call TRBD2 (6 bases). V shed 2 bases and J shed 9 bases, with 9 bases lying between them. The CDR3 extends over 12 amino acids. Looked up from germline, CDR1 is SGHDT and CDR2 is YYEEEE. The CDR3 here is CASSFLGGEQFF. The DNA of the CDR3 is TGTGCCAGCAGCTTCCTGGGGGGTGAGCAGTTCTTC.

The V and J genes are TRBV9 and TRBJ1-1; D unclear. Germline V gene data show CDR1 as SGDLS and CDR2 as YYNGEE. V was trimmed by 4 bases and J by 0 bases, leaving 13 bases between them. The CDR3 totals 15 residues. The CDR3 nucleotides read TGTGCCAGCAGCCCTGTGGGCCTCATGAACACTGAAGCTTTCTTT. This encodes CASSPVGLMNTEAFF.

The chain uses TRBV7-9 and TRBJ2-3; maybe TRBD2 (6 bases). Germline-derived CDR1 and CDR2 are SEHNR and FQNEAQ (reference sequence). The CDR3 is 12 amino acids. Trimming took off 5 bases at V and 7 bases at J, with 10 bases between the two ends. The CDR3 sequence: CASSPSGYTQYF. The DNA for the CDR3 is TGTGCCAGCAGCCCCAGCGGGTATACGCAGTATTTT.

This clone was found once. The chain joins TRBV19 to TRBJ1-2; 8 nucleotides line up with TRBD1. CDR1 is LNHDA and CDR2 is SQIVND in the germline V gene (reference sequence). This CDR3 is 12 amino acids long. V lost 10 bases to trimming and J lost 2 bases; unmatched junction nucleotides: 3. The CDR3 loop reads CATRTGNYGYTF. CDR3 sequence (DNA): TGTGCCACGCGGACAGGGAACTATGGCTACACCTTC.

The rearrangement joins TRBV28 to TRBJ1-2; TRBD1 matches at 8 bases. Losses at the gene ends were 5 bases for V and 8 bases for J; bases not matched to a gene: 13. The CDR3 consists of 15 residues. Germline CDR1 MDHEN, CDR2 SYDVKM. CDR3 sequence reads: CASSVTRTGFRGYTF. CDR3 coding DNA: TGTGCCAGCAGTGTAACCCGGACAGGGTTCCGCGGCTACACCTTC.

The chain is built from TRBV18 and TRBJ1-3, with TRBD1 as a possible D gene (6 bases). Germline assignment: CDR1 KGHSH and CDR2 LQKENI. The CDR3 spans 15 residues. The ends were cut back, 5 bases at V and 0 bases at J, with 11 bases in the middle. The CDR3 bases are TGTGCCAGCTCAAGCGGGACAAGCTCTGGAAACACCATATATTTT. It yields the protein CASSSGTSSGNTIYF.

The CDR3, as DNA: TGTGCCAGCAGCGACGGGGGGCCCTCTCGGACCCAGTACTTC. Translation: CASSDGGPSRTQYF. The chain links TRBV7-2 to TRBJ2-5; a weak D match, TRBD2 (7 bases). In germline, CDR1 is SGHTA, CDR2 FQGNSA. V lost 5 bases to trimming and J lost 7 bases, with 17 bases between them. This CDR3 contains 14 residues.